The 10 T cell receptor beta chains presented below share a single source sample, sequenced in a study of control samples from healthy donors and cancer patients. Measured with immunoSEQ multiplex PCR; TCRdb has only the in-frame clones, and not every one. The sample yields about 120,000 clones, approximately 92% seen once. Sample: PBMCs. The source of these receptors is an elderly man with head and neck cancer.

V gene TRBV5-1 combines with J gene TRBJ2-1; TRBD2 matches at 9 bases. The V gene's germline CDR1 is SGHRS and CDR2 YFSETQ. The CDR3 totals 15 residues. Unmatched junction bases numbered 2, after V lost 4 bases and J lost 0 bases. CDR3 sequence: CASSGSGSSYNEQFF. CDR3 nucleotide sequence: TGCGCCAGCAGCGGTAGCGGGAGCTCCTACAATGAGCAGTTCTTC.

The chain couples TRBV5-1 to TRBJ1-2; tentative D call: TRBD1 (5 bases). V shed 4 bases and J shed 3 bases, with 16 bases lying between them. The CDR3 contains 15 residues. The germline V gene has CDR1 SGHRS and CDR2 YFSETQ. The CDR3 nucleotides read TGCGCCAGCAGCGTGGGGGTCCGCGCGGACTATGGCTACACCTTC. Protein product: CASSVGVRADYGYTF.

CDR3 protein: CASRKPPGNTGELFF. In DNA form, the CDR3 reads TGTGCCAGCAGGAAACCTCCCGGGAACACCGGGGAGCTGTTTTTT. The chain is built from TRBV6-5 and TRBJ2-2; D is unresolved. Trimming shortened V by 6 bases and J by 1 base, and 12 bases separated the two germline ends. The CDR3 runs to 15 residues. Looked up from germline, CDR1 is MNHEY and CDR2 is SVGAGI.

This rearrangement joins TRBV27 to TRBJ1-2; D may be TRBD1 (6 bases). Per the germline V gene, CDR1 is MNHEY and CDR2 is SMNVEV (reference sequence). V lost 6 bases to trimming and J lost 2 bases, with 13 bases between them. The CDR3 is made up of 14 amino acids. Here the CDR3 DNA reads TGTGCCAGCAGCCCCAACAGGGCGAACTATGGCTACACCTTC. It specifies CASSPNRANYGYTF.

This chain uses TRBV12-3 or TRBV12-4 with TRBJ1-2; D gene uncertain. The CDR3 has 12 amino acids. Deletions cut 7 bases from V and 7 bases from J, with 13 bases between. CDR3 nucleotides: TGTGCCAGCACCATCGGCGGGATTGGCTACACCTTC. Its protein product is CASTIGGIGYTF.

The rearrangement links TRBV5-1 to TRBJ2-1; 7 positions match TRBD2. J was trimmed by 4 bases and V by 7 bases; bases with no gene match: 11. The CDR3 sequence is 15 residues long. CDR1 and CDR2 from the germline V gene are SGHRS and YFSETQ. In nucleotides, the CDR3 is TGCGCCAGCGCCCCCGAGGGAGGGCCTTACAATGAGCAGTTCTTC. It specifies CASAPEGGPYNEQFF.

The J gene is TRBJ1-1, the V gene TRBV6-2 or TRBV6-3; no firm D call. Deletions cut 4 bases from V and 0 bases from J, with 6 bases between. Germline V gene data show CDR1 as MNHEY and CDR2 as SVGEGT. This CDR3 has 13 residues. The CDR3 reads CASSSYLNTEAFF. CDR3 coding DNA: TGTGCCAGCAGTTCCTACTTGAACACTGAAGCTTTCTTT.

The rearrangement uses TRBV9 and TRBJ2-7; D is possibly TRBD2 (6 bases). CDR3 length: 12 residues. CDR1 SGDLS and CDR2 YYNGEE come from the germline V gene. Trimming took off 3 bases at V and 6 bases at J, with 10 bases between the two ends. CDR3 loop: CASSEGGAEQYF. The CDR3 DNA is TGTGCCAGCAGCGAGGGCGGGGCCGAGCAGTACTTC.

The rearrangement joins TRBV10-3 to TRBJ2-1, with a tentative D call TRBD1 (6 bases). V dropped 2 bases and J dropped 1 base, with 12 bases sitting between them. The length of the CDR3 is 16 residues. Germline V lookup: CDR1 ENHRY, CDR2 SYGVKD. CDR3 sequence (DNA): TGTGCCATCAGTGAGCTGACAGGCACTTCCTACAATGAGCAGTTCTTC. This gives the protein CAISELTGTSYNEQFF.

The J gene is TRBJ2-7, the V gene TRBV2; TRBD2 matches 11 bases. CDR3 length: 17 amino acids. Germline V gene lookup returns CDR1 SNHLY and CDR2 FYNNEI. Losses at the gene ends were 8 bases for V and 0 bases for J; bases not matched to a gene: 12. The CDR3 loop is CASAAPGTSGGSYEQYF. DNA of the CDR3: TGTGCCAGCGCCGCTCCCGGGACTAGCGGAGGCTCCTACGAGCAGTACTTC.